A single sample gave rise to the 27 T cell receptor beta chains below, sequenced in a study of CD8+CD57+ T cells in acquired aplastic anemia. TCR beta VDJ and CDR3 profiling used genomic DNA as template. TCRdb re-called the reads through MiXCR, storing one row per CDR3 protein. Among 400,000 to 500,000 distinct CDR3 sequences, roughly 64% were seen once, and the ten largest hold 3.5% to 4.5%. The sample was sorted CD4+, CD8+, or CD8+CD57+ T cells (not recorded which) from PBMCs. The receptors were sampled from a human donor in good health, serving as a control.

For this clonotype: The germline gene is not matched at one end of the junction; a read error may be the cause. The rearrangement uses TRBV9 and TRBJ2-7; D not resolved. Germline CDR1 and CDR2: SGDLS and YYNGEE. This CDR3 has 13 amino acids. CDR3 protein: CASSVGYGEKLFF. The CDR3 nucleotides read TGTGCCAGCAGCGTGGGGTATGGTGAAAAACTGTTTTTC.

V gene TRBV20-1 combines with J gene TRBJ2-1; 13 nucleotides match TRBD2. Germline values: CDR1 DFQATT, CDR2 SNEGSKA (reference sequence). The CDR3 sequence is 16 residues long. Unmatched junction bases numbered 2, after V lost 1 base and J lost 2 bases. CDR3 coding DNA: TGCAGTGCTAGAGGACTAGCGGGGGGCCCCTACAATGAGCAGTTCTTC. This codes for CSARGLAGGPYNEQFF.

As for this clonotype: As the CDR3 is not closed by the conserved phenylalanine or tryptophan, this likely results from a read error. The limits of the CDR3 on the DNA are not certain, so only TCRdb's listed CDR3 is given. The V call is TRBV7-9, the J call TRBJ2-7; TRBD1 is taken as the D call from the table, unchecked against the DNA. Germline loops: CDR1 SEHNR, CDR2 FQNEAQ (reference sequence). The CDR3 is 13 residues long, ends included. The CDR3 region is CASSPPLDNSPLH.

This clonotype has at least ten counts. The rearrangement links TRBV12-3 or TRBV12-4 to TRBJ1-5; D is unresolved. Trimming took 5 bases from V and 0 from J, leaving 17 bases between them. The CDR3 length is 17 residues. CDR3 nucleotide sequence: TGTGCCAGCAGTAATAATCCCACAGTCTATAGCAATCAGCCCCAGCATTTT. Protein product: CASSNNPTVYSNQPQHF.

This clonotype occurred many times. V and J are TRBV5-1 and TRBJ2-5; either TRBD1 or TRBD2 may fit D (5 bases each). Trimming shortened V by 0 bases and J by 5 bases, and 11 bases separated the two germline ends. There are 14 residues in the CDR3. CDR1 and CDR2 from the germline V gene are SGHRS and YFSETQ. CDR3 DNA sequence: TGCGCCAGCAGCTTGGACGCAGGGAGCGAGACCCAGTACTTC. The encoded protein is CASSLDAGSETQYF.

To note about this clonotype: At one end the junction does not follow the germline gene, possibly because of a read error. J is TRBJ1-2 and V is TRBV5-5; TRBD1 agrees at 7 bases. CDR3 length equals 14 residues. The V gene's germline CDR1 is SGHKS and CDR2 YYEKEE (reference sequence). Here the CDR3 reads CASSLGQLWDGYTF. As DNA, the CDR3 is TGCGCCAGCAGCCTGGGACAGCTGTGGGATGGCTACACCTTC.

The rearrangement links TRBV7-9 to TRBJ2-7, with D uncertain. The CDR3 spans 14 residues. Trimming removed 6 bases at V and 3 bases at J, with 15 bases between. CDR1 is SEHNR, CDR2 FQNEAQ, per germline (reference sequence). Here the CDR3 reads CASSYGLGGYEQYF. CDR3 nucleotide sequence: TGTGCCAGCAGTTACGGCTTGGGTGGCTACGAGCAGTACTTC.

About this clonotype: The junction shows a germline mismatch at one end, possibly a read error. The chain's CDR3 is CSATGHGSSPQHF. CDR3 nucleotides: TGCAGCGCTACGGGGCACGGGTCTAGTCCCCAGCATTTT. The chain joins TRBV20-1 to TRBJ1-5, with D perhaps matching TRBD1 (5 bases). Germline values: CDR1 DFQATT, CDR2 SNEGSKA (reference sequence). The CDR3 loop spans 13 amino acids.

This clonotype has ten or more counts. The gene calls are TRBV30 and TRBJ1-1; D remains unclear. The V gene lost 2 bases and the J gene lost 0 bases, with 13 bases spanning the gap. The CDR3 is made up of 15 amino acids. Germline V CDR1 and CDR2: GTSNPN, SVGIG (reference sequence). The CDR3 region has the DNA TGTGCCTGGAGTCCACCCCAGGCGGTGAACACTGAAGCTTTCTTT. It translates to CAWSPPQAVNTEAFF.

This clonotype appeared many times. The chain links TRBV29-1 to TRBJ1-1; D possibly corresponds to TRBD1 (6 bases). Germline assignment: CDR1 SQVTM and CDR2 ANQGSEA. This CDR3 region has 11 residues. V lost 3 bases, J lost 12 bases, and 14 bases lay in between. The CDR3 reads CSVEVTGATFF. CDR3 in DNA: TGCAGCGTTGAGGTGACGGGGGCCACTTTCTTT.

The gene calls are TRBV7-9 and TRBJ1-3; the D is unclear. Germline V gene data show CDR1 as SEHNR and CDR2 as FQNEAQ (reference sequence). This CDR3 contains 16 residues. V was shortened by 5 bases and J by 4 bases, with 18 bases between the two germline ends. The CDR3 nucleotides are TGTGCCAGCAGCGCATTGGCCACTCTGGCGGGAAACACCATATATTTT. Translated: CASSALATLAGNTIYF.

Worth noting for this clonotype: Sequence at one end of the junction differs from germline and may be a read error. The chain employs TRBV12-3 or TRBV12-4 and TRBJ1-1; TRBD1 might be the D (5 bases). The CDR3 has 15 amino acids. CDR3 region: CATSSEPDRVTEAFF. The DNA for the CDR3 is TGCGCCACCTCCTCGGAGCCCGACAGAGTCACTGAAGCTTTCTTT.

This clonotype was detected many times. This sequence joins TRBV12-3 or TRBV12-4 and TRBJ1-2, with TRBD1 matching over 7 bases. The CDR3 covers 13 residues. Trimming at V came to 8 bases and at J to 9 bases, leaving 12 bases not matched to a gene. In nucleotides, the CDR3 is TGTGCCAGCCGGACAGGCCCTTCCCAAAGCTACACCTTC. Amino acids: CASRTGPSQSYTF.

The J gene is TRBJ1-5, the V gene TRBV5-1; D is uncertain. The V end lost 5 bases, the J end lost 6 bases, and 18 bases lay between the germline ends. The CDR3 runs 15 residues. CDR1 SGHRS and CDR2 YFSETQ come from the germline V gene. The CDR3 DNA reads TGCGCCAGCAGTCCTAGTGAGCCAGATACTCAGCCCCAGCATTTT. Amino acid sequence: CASSPSEPDTQPQHF.

The CDR3 sequence is CATSKPGGGETQYF. The CDR3 DNA sequence: TGTGCCACCAGCAAACCGGGGGGGGGGGAGACCCAGTACTTC. The chain combines TRBV15 with TRBJ2-5; 8 positions match TRBD2. Losses at the gene ends were 4 bases for V and 5 bases for J; bases not matched to a gene: 6. In germline, CDR1 is LNHNV, CDR2 YYDKDF (reference sequence). The CDR3 extends over 14 amino acids.

V and J are TRBV12-3 or TRBV12-4 and TRBJ2-5; D gene ambiguous. V gave up 1 base and J gave up 2 bases, with 14 bases separating them. This CDR3 contains 16 residues. CDR3 bases: TGTGCCAGCAGTTTAGGGTGGGGTGTACAACAAGAGACCCAGTACTTC. This translates into CASSLGWGVQQETQYF.

This clonotype was recorded at least ten times. This chain links TRBV20-1 with TRBJ1-6, with D uncertain. The germline CDR1 and CDR2 sequences are DFQATT and SNEGSKA (reference sequence). The V gene lost 0 bases and the J gene lost 7 bases, with 7 bases spanning the gap. This CDR3 comprises 13 residues. CDR3 in DNA: TGCAGTGCTAGAGAGTGGGGAAATTCACCCCTCCACTTT. Its protein is CSAREWGNSPLHF.

The chain links TRBV7-2 to TRBJ1-1; weak D call: TRBD1 (6 bases). Germline assignment: CDR1 SGHTA and CDR2 FQGNSA. The CDR3 sequence is 15 residues long. V dropped 4 bases and J dropped 0 bases, with 12 bases sitting between them. The CDR3 protein is CASSSGQNMNTEAFF. The CDR3, as DNA: TGTGCCAGCAGCTCCGGACAGAACATGAACACTGAAGCTTTCTTT.

With respect to this clonotype: One end of the junction does not line up with germline, which may come from a read error. The chain links TRBV7-9 to TRBJ2-5, with 7 positions matching TRBD2. Germline V gene lookup returns CDR1 SEHNR and CDR2 FQNEAQ (reference sequence). The CDR3 is 17 residues long. The CDR3 nucleotides read TGTGCCACCAGCATAGGGACGGGGGGAGGCCAAGGGGAGACCCAGTACTTC. This gives the protein CATSIGTGGGQGETQYF.

The rearrangement joins TRBV25-1 to TRBJ1-3, with TRBD1 identical over 7 bases. The CDR3 is made up of 17 amino acids. CDR1 and CDR2 from the germline V gene are MGHDK and SYGVNS. With V trimmed by 1 base and J by 1 base, 7 bases remained unmatched. The CDR3 reads CASSELGTDTSGNTIYF. DNA of the CDR3: TGTGCCAGCAGTGAATTGGGGACAGACACGTCTGGAAACACCATATATTTT.

In nucleotides, the CDR3 is TGTGCCAGCAGCTTGGGCCATGGGGGCACTAATGAAAAACTGTTTTTT. Protein sequence: CASSLGHGGTNEKLFF. The chain has TRBV7-6 and TRBJ1-4; the D gene is possibly TRBD1 (6 bases). Germline values: CDR1 SGHVS, CDR2 FNYEAQ. Trimming removed 3 bases from V and 2 bases from J, with 13 bases in between. CDR3 length: 16 amino acids.

This clonotype was detected ten times or more. The V and J genes are TRBV20-1 and TRBJ2-2; 10 bases are shared with TRBD2. Germline lookup yields CDR1 DFQATT and CDR2 SNEGSKA (reference sequence). The length of the CDR3 is 16 residues. Trimming cost V 6 bases and J 0 bases; bases outside gene matches: 7. The CDR3 DNA is TGCAGTGCCAGGCCCGGACTAGCGGCGAACACCGGGGAGCTGTTTTTT. It is translated as CSARPGLAANTGELFF.

The chain has TRBV19 and TRBJ2-6; D not certain. The CDR3 is made up of 14 amino acids. Trimming pared 7 bases from V and 3 bases from J, leaving 10 bases between. CDR1 and CDR2 (germline): LNHDA, SQIVND (reference sequence). The CDR3 DNA reads as TGTGCCAGTACCCCAACCAGTGGGGCCAACGTCCTGACTTTC. This gives the protein CASTPTSGANVLTF. The full variable domain, its missing parts supplied by reference TRBV19 and TRBJ2-6, is DGGITQSPKYLFRKEGQNVTLSCEQNLNHDAMYWYRQDPGQGLRLIYYSQIVNDFQKGDIAEGYSVSREKKESFPLTVTSAQKNPTAFYLCASTPTSGANVLTFGAGSRLTVL.

V gene TRBV12-3 or TRBV12-4 combines with J gene TRBJ2-5; TRBD1 matches at 9 bases. The V and J ends lost 9 bases and 4 bases, in that order; junction bases with no gene match: 9. CDR3 length: 14 amino acids. DNA for the CDR3: TGTGCCAGTACGACAGGGGGGGCTACAGAGACCCAGTACTTC. Its translation: CASTTGGATETQYF.

In this sample, this clonotype turned up many times. The gene calls are TRBV7-2 and TRBJ1-4; 8 bases agree with TRBD1. CDR3 length: 15 amino acids. Germline CDR1 and CDR2: SGHTA and FQGNSA. The V gene end was trimmed by 0 bases and the J gene end by 5 bases; junction bases not matched to a gene: 2. Here the CDR3 DNA reads TGTGCCAGCAGCTTAGCGACAGGGGTAAATGAAAAACTGTTTTTT. It specifies CASSLATGVNEKLFF.

Concerning this clonotype itself: It may be a read error: a sequence one base away is much more abundant. The V gene is TRBV6-2 or TRBV6-3, the J gene TRBJ2-7; perhaps TRBD1 as D (5 bases). Germline-derived CDR1 and CDR2 are MNHEY and SVGEGT. Trimming cost V 8 bases and J 5 bases, with 16 bases left between them. The CDR3 extends over 13 amino acids. CDR3 sequence reads: CASLAGNSHEQYF. DNA of the CDR3: TGTGCCAGCCTTGCAGGGAATTCGCACGAGCAGTACTTC.

This chain links TRBV5-1 with TRBJ2-7; 7 nucleotides align to TRBD1. Germline values: CDR1 SGHRS, CDR2 YFSETQ. The V segment lost 4 bases and the J segment 1 base; nucleotides outside the gene matches: 8. This CDR3 is built from 15 residues. DNA for the CDR3: TGCGCCAGCAGCCTTGACAGGGTGGCATCCTACGAGCAGTACTTC. It encodes CASSLDRVASYEQYF.